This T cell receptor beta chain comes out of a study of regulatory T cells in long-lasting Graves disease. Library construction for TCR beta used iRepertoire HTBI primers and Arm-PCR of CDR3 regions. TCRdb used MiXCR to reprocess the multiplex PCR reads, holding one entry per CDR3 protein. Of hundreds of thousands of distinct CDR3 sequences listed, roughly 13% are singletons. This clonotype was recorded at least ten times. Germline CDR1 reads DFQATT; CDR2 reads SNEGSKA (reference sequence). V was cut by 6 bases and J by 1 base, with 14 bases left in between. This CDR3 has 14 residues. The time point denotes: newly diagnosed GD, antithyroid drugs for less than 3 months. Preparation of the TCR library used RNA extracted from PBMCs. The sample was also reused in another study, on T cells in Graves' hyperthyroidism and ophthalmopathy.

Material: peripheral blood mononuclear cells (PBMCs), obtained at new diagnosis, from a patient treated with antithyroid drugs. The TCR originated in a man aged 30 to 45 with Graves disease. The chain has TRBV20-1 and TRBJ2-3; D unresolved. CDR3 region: CSAAYYLGTDTQYF. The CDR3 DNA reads TGCAGTGCCGCCTACTACCTCGGCACAGATACGCAGTATTTT.